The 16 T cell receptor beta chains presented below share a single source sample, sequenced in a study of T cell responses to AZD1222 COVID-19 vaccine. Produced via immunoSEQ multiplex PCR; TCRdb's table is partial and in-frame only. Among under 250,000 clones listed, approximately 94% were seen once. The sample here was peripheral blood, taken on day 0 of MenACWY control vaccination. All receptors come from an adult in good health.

The CDR3 sequence is CASSFRRWDAKQTQYF. For the CDR3, the DNA is TGTGCCAGCAGCTTCCGGAGGTGGGACGCGAAACAGACCCAGTACTTC. This chain links TRBV5-4 with TRBJ2-5; perhaps D is TRBD1 or TRBD2 (5 bases each). The CDR3 is 16 residues long. The germline CDR1 and CDR2 sequences are SGHNT and YYREEE (reference sequence). Trimming removed 2 bases from V and 6 bases from J, with 20 bases in between.

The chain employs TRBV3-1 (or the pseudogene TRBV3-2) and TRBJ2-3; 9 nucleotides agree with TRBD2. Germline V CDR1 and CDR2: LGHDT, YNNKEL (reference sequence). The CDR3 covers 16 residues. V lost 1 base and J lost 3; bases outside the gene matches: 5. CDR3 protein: CASSQVAGGRTDTQYF. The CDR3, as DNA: TGTGCCAGCAGCCAAGTGGCGGGGGGGCGGACAGATACGCAGTATTTT.

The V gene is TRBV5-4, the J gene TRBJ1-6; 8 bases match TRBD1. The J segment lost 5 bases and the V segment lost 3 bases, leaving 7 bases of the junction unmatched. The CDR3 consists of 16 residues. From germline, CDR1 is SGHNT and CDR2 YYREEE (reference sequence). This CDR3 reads CASSWAGTGNNSPLHF. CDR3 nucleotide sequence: TGTGCCAGCAGCTGGGCCGGGACAGGAAATAATTCACCCCTCCACTTT.

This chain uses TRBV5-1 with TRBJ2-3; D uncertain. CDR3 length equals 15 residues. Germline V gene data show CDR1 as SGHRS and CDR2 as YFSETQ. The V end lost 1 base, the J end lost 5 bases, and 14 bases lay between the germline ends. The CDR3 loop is CASSLRVPPLDTQYF. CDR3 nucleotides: TGCGCCAGCAGCTTGAGAGTCCCCCCCCTAGATACGCAGTATTTT.

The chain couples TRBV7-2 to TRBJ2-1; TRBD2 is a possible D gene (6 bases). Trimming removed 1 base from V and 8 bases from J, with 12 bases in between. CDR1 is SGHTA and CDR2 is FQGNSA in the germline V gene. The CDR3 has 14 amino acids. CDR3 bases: TGTGCCAGCAGCTTAGTGGTCGGGAGCGATGAGCAGTTCTTC. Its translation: CASSLVVGSDEQFF.

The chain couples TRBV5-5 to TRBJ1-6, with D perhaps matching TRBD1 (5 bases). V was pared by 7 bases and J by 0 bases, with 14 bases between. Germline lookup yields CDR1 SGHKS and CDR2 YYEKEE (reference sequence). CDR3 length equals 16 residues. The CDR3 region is CASGSGDSSYNSPLHF. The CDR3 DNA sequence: TGTGCCAGCGGTAGCGGCGACAGCTCCTATAATTCACCCCTCCACTTT.

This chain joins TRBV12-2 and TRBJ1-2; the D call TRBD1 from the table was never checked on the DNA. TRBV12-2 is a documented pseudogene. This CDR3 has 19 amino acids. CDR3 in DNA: TGTGCAAGTCGCTTAGCGCAGGGGGCGTCGGGCACCCCAAACTATGGCTACACCTTC. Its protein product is CASRLAQGASGTPNYGYTF.

The DNA of the CDR3 is TGTGCCAGCAGTTTACCGGGGGAAGTCGAGCAGTACTTC. Translated, it gives CASSLPGEVEQYF. The chain links TRBV28 to TRBJ2-7, with a weak D call TRBD2 (6 bases). V lost 2 bases, J lost 6 bases, and 11 bases lay in between. The germline V gene has CDR1 MDHEN and CDR2 SYDVKM. The CDR3 totals 13 residues.

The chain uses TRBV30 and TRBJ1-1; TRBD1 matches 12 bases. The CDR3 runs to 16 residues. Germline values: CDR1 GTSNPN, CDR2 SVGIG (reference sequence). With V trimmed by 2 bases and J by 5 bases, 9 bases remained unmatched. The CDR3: CAWSKAGQGARTEAFF. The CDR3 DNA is TGTGCCTGGAGTAAAGCGGGACAGGGGGCAAGGACTGAAGCTTTCTTT.

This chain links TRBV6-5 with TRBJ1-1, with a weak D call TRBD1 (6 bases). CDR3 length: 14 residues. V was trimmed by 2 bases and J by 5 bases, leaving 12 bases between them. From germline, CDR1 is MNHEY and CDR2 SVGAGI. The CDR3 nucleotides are TGTGCCAGCAGTTACAGAACAGGGAGTACTGAAGCTTTCTTT. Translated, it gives CASSYRTGSTEAFF.

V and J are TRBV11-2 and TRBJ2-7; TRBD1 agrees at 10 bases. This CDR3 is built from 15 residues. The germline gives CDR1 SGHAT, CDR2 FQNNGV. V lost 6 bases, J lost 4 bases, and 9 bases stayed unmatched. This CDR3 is CASRYPGQGSYEQYF. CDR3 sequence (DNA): TGTGCCAGCAGGTACCCGGGACAGGGGTCTTACGAGCAGTACTTC.

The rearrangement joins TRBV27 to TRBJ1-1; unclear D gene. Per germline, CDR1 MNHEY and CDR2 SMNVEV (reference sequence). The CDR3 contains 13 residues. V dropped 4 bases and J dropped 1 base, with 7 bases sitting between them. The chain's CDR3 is CASSSYGNTEAFF. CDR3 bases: TGTGCCAGCAGTTCTTATGGGAACACTGAAGCTTTCTTT.

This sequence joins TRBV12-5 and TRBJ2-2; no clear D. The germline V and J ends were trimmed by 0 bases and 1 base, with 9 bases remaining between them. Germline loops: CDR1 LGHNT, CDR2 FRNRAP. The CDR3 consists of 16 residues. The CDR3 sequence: CASGLVLSGNTGELFF. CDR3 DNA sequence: TGTGCTAGTGGTTTGGTACTTTCTGGGAACACCGGGGAGCTGTTTTTT.

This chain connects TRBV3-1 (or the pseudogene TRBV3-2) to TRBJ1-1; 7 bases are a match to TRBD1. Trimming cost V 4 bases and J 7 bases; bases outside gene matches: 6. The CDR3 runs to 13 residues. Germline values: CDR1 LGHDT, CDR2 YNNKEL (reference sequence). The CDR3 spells CASSPSWTGEAFF. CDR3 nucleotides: TGTGCCAGCAGCCCTTCCTGGACAGGTGAAGCTTTCTTT.

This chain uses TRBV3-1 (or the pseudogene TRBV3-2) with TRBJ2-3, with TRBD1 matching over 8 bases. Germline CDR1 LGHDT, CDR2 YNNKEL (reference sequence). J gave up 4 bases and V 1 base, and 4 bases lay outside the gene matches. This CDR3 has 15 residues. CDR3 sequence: CASSQGQGTADTQYF. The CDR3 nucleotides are TGTGCCAGCAGCCAAGGACAGGGGACGGCAGATACGCAGTATTTT.

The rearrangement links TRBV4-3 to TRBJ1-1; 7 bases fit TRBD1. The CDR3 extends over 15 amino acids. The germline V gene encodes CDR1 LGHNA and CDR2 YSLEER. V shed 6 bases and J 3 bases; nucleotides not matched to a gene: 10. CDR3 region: CASSTQGIGDTEAFF. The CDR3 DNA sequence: TGCGCCAGCAGTACACAGGGGATTGGTGACACTGAAGCTTTCTTT.